Following are 23 T cell receptor beta chains from one sample sequenced in a study of blood T cell repertoires in COVID-19 (dated by TCRdb to about 2020). Receptor amplification or capture employed the immunoSEQ multiplex PCR assay. The immuneACCESS repertoire file appears here via TCRdb, limited to in-frame rearrangements. These files lack a portion of the clones; in checked studies, under half of the deficit traces to unresolved V genes, and the cause of the others is not known. For this sample there are some 15,000 clones; approximately 86% appear just once. The ten biggest clones cover around 5.9% of the sample. The specimen was peripheral blood. Receptors originate from a human donor in a cohort sampled during active COVID-19.

The rearrangement joins TRBV4-2 to TRBJ2-3, with 8 bases identical to TRBD2. Germline lookup yields CDR1 LGHNA and CDR2 YNFKEQ. This CDR3 is built from 17 residues. Losses at the gene ends were 0 bases for V and 2 bases for J; bases not matched to a gene: 7. This CDR3 is CASSQDGGAGATDTQYF. The CDR3 DNA reads TGTGCCAGCAGCCAAGACGGGGGGGCGGGAGCCACAGATACGCAGTATTTT.

This CDR3 reads CASSIAGSRSNQPQHF. The CDR3, as DNA: TGTGCCAGTAGTATTGCAGGGTCCCGTAGCAATCAGCCCCAGCATTTT. The V call is TRBV19, the J call TRBJ1-5, with D possibly matching TRBD1 (5 bases). Germline values: CDR1 LNHDA, CDR2 SQIVND (reference sequence). Trimming cost V 3 bases and J 0 bases, with 12 bases left between them. The CDR3 covers 16 residues.

This clone has only one observation. This chain connects TRBV11-2 to TRBJ2-3, with D possibly matching TRBD2 (6 bases). The ends were cut back, 4 bases at V and 1 base at J, with 9 bases in the middle. The CDR3 length is 14 residues. CDR1 and CDR2 (germline): SGHAT, FQNNGV. The CDR3 here is CASSYPSGTDTQYF. In DNA form, the CDR3 reads TGTGCCAGCAGCTACCCTAGCGGCACAGATACGCAGTATTTT.

The sample holds a few counts of this clone. The rearrangement links TRBV6-5 to TRBJ1-1; TRBD1 is a possible D gene (5 bases). This CDR3 spans 15 amino acids. V lost 8 bases and J 4 bases, leaving 20 bases between the germline ends. Germline loops: CDR1 MNHEY, CDR2 SVGAGI. The CDR3 nucleotides are TGTGCCAGCGAGTTTGGGGGGTTGGATATCACTGAAGCTTTCTTT. Protein product: CASEFGGLDITEAFF.

In DNA, the CDR3 is TGCGCCAGCAGCTTGGGACGTGCGGCGTGGGAGCAGTTCTTC. It encodes CASSLGRAAWEQFF. The V call is TRBV5-1, the J call TRBJ2-1; D not certain. The length of the CDR3 is 14 residues. V lost 0 bases and J lost 10, with 14 bases in between. In germline, CDR1 is SGHRS, CDR2 YFSETQ.

The chain links TRBV6-4 to TRBJ2-1, with D tentatively TRBD2 (6 bases). CDR1 and CDR2 from the germline V gene are MRHNA and SNTAGT. This CDR3 is built from 19 residues. Trimming took 2 bases from V and 5 from J, leaving 25 bases between them. DNA of the CDR3: TGTGCCAGCAGTGACCCCAGGCCCCGCCGGGACTGTAAGGACAATGAGCAGTTCTTC. Protein product: CASSDPRPRRDCKDNEQFF.

CDR3 sequence reads: CASSLGGQTTDTQYF. The CDR3, as DNA: TGCGCCAGCAGCTTGGGCGGACAAACCACAGATACGCAGTATTTT. The gene calls are TRBV5-1 and TRBJ2-3; possibly TRBD1 for D (5 bases). Germline V gene sequence: CDR1 SGHRS, CDR2 YFSETQ. The V end was cut by 0 bases, the J end by 2 bases, with 10 bases between. CDR3 size: 15 residues.

This clone appeared a few times. The chain combines TRBV10-3 with TRBJ2-7; 8 bases match TRBD2. This CDR3 is 15 amino acids long. The germline V gene encodes CDR1 ENHRY and CDR2 SYGVKD. V dropped 4 bases and J dropped 0; count of bases not matched to a gene: 5. The CDR3 spells CAISASGSPSYEQYF. DNA of the CDR3: TGTGCCATCAGTGCGAGCGGGAGCCCCTCCTACGAGCAGTACTTC.

This clone was found once. The chain recombines TRBV13 with TRBJ2-1, with 10 bases matching TRBD1. Germline CDR1 PRHDT, CDR2 FYEKMQ (reference sequence). The CDR3 is made up of 17 amino acids. V trimming: 2 bases; J trimming: 9 bases; junction bases outside the gene matches: 13. For the CDR3, the DNA is TGTGCCAGCAGCTTACCGACTGGACAGGGGGTAGGCAGTGAGCAGTTCTTC. Its translation: CASSLPTGQGVGSEQFF. Full variable domain (rest looked up from reference TRBV13 and TRBJ2-1): AAGVIQSPRHLIKEKRETATLKCYPIPRHDTVYWYQQGPGQDPQFLISFYEKMQSDKGSIPDRFSAQQFSDYHSELNMSSLELGDSALYFCASSLPTGQGVGSEQFFGPGTRLTVL.

The V and J genes are TRBV29-1 and TRBJ2-5; TRBD1 matches at 10 bases. Germline values: CDR1 SQVTM, CDR2 ANQGSEA. The trim removed 6 bases at V and 5 bases at J, leaving 6 bases unmatched. The length of the CDR3 is 13 residues. CDR3 sequence reads: CSVRGQGIETQYF. CDR3 DNA sequence: TGCAGCGTCCGGGGACAGGGGATTGAGACCCAGTACTTC.

This chain uses TRBV28 with TRBJ2-3; 7 nucleotides match TRBD1. The CDR3 length is 14 residues. V lost 7 bases to trimming and J lost 2 bases; unmatched junction nucleotides: 6. Germline CDR1 and CDR2: MDHEN and SYDVKM. The CDR3 DNA reads TGTGCCAGCACCCTGGGACAGCCCACAGATACGCAGTATTTT. Translating it yields CASTLGQPTDTQYF.

The table lists this clone with a few counts. The genes are TRBV5-1 and TRBJ2-2; D is unclear. Germline values: CDR1 SGHRS, CDR2 YFSETQ. This CDR3 region has 12 residues. V lost 2 bases to trimming and J lost 3 bases, with 2 bases between them. CDR3 nucleotides: TGCGCCAGCAGCTTCGACACCGGGGAGCTGTTTTTT. It yields the protein CASSFDTGELFF.

This clone came up once. Other DNA sequences of this sample code for an identical CDR3. This chain joins TRBV7-2 and TRBJ2-5; D might be TRBD2 (6 bases). Trimming pared 1 base from V and 2 bases from J, leaving 11 bases between. The length of the CDR3 is 15 residues. Germline assignment: CDR1 SGHTA and CDR2 FQGNSA. The CDR3: CASSLDRGRQETQYF. The CDR3 nucleotides are TGTGCCAGCAGCTTAGATCGGGGGAGACAAGAGACCCAGTACTTC.

The V and J genes are TRBV12-3 or TRBV12-4 and TRBJ1-1; the match to TRBD1 covers 11 bases. The V gene end was trimmed by 8 bases and the J gene end by 5 bases; junction bases not matched to a gene: 4. The CDR3 is 13 amino acids. The CDR3 nucleotides are TGTGCCAGCGGAGGACAGGGGGCAACTGAAGCTTTCTTT. Its translation is CASGGQGATEAFF.

The chain joins TRBV20-1 to TRBJ2-3; 7 bases line up with TRBD1. The length of the CDR3 is 16 residues. After removal of 3 bases from V and 0 bases from J, the junction contained 9 bases not matched to a gene. Germline V gene sequence: CDR1 DFQATT, CDR2 SNEGSKA (reference sequence). The DNA of the CDR3 is TGCAGTGCTAGTAGTCAGGGGGTAGGAAGCACAGATACGCAGTATTTT. It specifies CSASSQGVGSTDTQYF.

J is TRBJ1-1 and V is TRBV5-1; 9 bases are a match to TRBD1. This CDR3 has 14 amino acids. Losses at the gene ends were 7 bases for V and 1 base for J; bases not matched to a gene: 5. Germline lookup yields CDR1 SGHRS and CDR2 YFSETQ. CDR3 loop: CASGETGGNTEAFF. CDR3 bases: TGCGCCAGCGGTGAGACAGGGGGGAACACTGAAGCTTTCTTT.

This clone has more than one count but fewer than ten. This chain uses TRBV28 with TRBJ2-7; 11 bases line up with TRBD2. Per germline, CDR1 MDHEN and CDR2 SYDVKM. Trimming removed 5 bases from V and 4 bases from J; junction bases left unmatched: 19. The CDR3 loop spans 19 amino acids. This chain's CDR3 is CASSGTGIVVAGGRYEQYF. The CDR3 DNA reads as TGTGCCAGCAGTGGTACAGGGATTGTAGTAGCGGGAGGGCGGTACGAGCAGTACTTC. The full variable domain, completed using reference TRBV28 and TRBJ2-7, is DVKVTQSSRYLVKRTGEKVFLECVQDMDHENMFWYRQDPGLGLRLIYFSYDVKMKEKGDIPEGYSVSREKKERFSLILESASTNQTSMYLCASSGTGIVVAGGRYEQYFGPGTRLTVT.

The J gene is TRBJ2-7, the V gene TRBV7-9; 8 positions match TRBD2. Per germline, CDR1 SEHNR and CDR2 FQNEAQ (reference sequence). V dropped 1 base and J dropped 7; count of bases not matched to a gene: 6. The CDR3 loop spans 14 amino acids. The CDR3 loop is CASSLGSGIWEQYF. The CDR3 coding sequence is TGTGCCAGCAGCTTAGGTAGCGGGATCTGGGAGCAGTACTTC.

This chain uses TRBV7-9 with TRBJ2-7; a possible D gene is TRBD1 (6 bases). This CDR3 is 12 amino acids long. V was shortened by 5 bases and J by 3 bases, with 8 bases between the two germline ends. The germline V gene encodes CDR1 SEHNR and CDR2 FQNEAQ (reference sequence). The CDR3 loop is CASSPGHYEQYF. The CDR3 DNA is TGTGCCAGCAGCCCGGGACACTACGAGCAGTACTTC.

The chain combines TRBV5-1 with TRBJ2-3; 8 nucleotides align to TRBD1. With V trimmed by 8 bases and J by 2 bases, 13 bases remained unmatched. The CDR3 is 16 amino acids. Germline CDR1 and CDR2: SGHRS and YFSETQ. The CDR3 DNA reads as TGCGCCAGTTGGCGAACGACAGGGGAAGACACAGATACGCAGTATTTT. It translates to CASWRTTGEDTDTQYF.

The gene calls are TRBV7-6 and TRBJ2-7; tentatively, D is TRBD2 (6 bases). The germline CDR1 and CDR2 sequences are SGHVS and FNYEAQ. V lost 3 bases, J lost 0 bases, and 15 bases lay in between. CDR3 length equals 16 residues. The CDR3 sequence is CASSLGDGGSSYEQYF. DNA for the CDR3: TGTGCCAGCAGCTTGGGTGATGGGGGGAGCTCCTACGAGCAGTACTTC.

In its sample, this clone was seen once. The chain couples TRBV28 to TRBJ2-1; TRBD1 might be the D (6 bases). The CDR3 sequence is 12 residues long. Germline V lookup: CDR1 MDHEN, CDR2 SYDVKM. The V and J ends lost 4 bases and 7 bases respectively, with 8 bases between them. The CDR3 region has the DNA TGTGCCAGCAGTTCCAGGGGTAATGAGCAGTTCTTC. Translating gives CASSSRGNEQFF.

The chain combines TRBV6-6 with TRBJ1-1; tentatively, D is TRBD1 (6 bases). The germline gives CDR1 MNHNY, CDR2 SVGAGI (reference sequence). This CDR3 spans 15 amino acids. The V end was cut by 2 bases, the J end by 4 bases, with 14 bases between. The CDR3 loop reads CASSYDNRAGTEAFF. The CDR3 nucleotides are TGTGCCAGCAGTTACGACAACAGGGCGGGCACTGAAGCTTTCTTT.